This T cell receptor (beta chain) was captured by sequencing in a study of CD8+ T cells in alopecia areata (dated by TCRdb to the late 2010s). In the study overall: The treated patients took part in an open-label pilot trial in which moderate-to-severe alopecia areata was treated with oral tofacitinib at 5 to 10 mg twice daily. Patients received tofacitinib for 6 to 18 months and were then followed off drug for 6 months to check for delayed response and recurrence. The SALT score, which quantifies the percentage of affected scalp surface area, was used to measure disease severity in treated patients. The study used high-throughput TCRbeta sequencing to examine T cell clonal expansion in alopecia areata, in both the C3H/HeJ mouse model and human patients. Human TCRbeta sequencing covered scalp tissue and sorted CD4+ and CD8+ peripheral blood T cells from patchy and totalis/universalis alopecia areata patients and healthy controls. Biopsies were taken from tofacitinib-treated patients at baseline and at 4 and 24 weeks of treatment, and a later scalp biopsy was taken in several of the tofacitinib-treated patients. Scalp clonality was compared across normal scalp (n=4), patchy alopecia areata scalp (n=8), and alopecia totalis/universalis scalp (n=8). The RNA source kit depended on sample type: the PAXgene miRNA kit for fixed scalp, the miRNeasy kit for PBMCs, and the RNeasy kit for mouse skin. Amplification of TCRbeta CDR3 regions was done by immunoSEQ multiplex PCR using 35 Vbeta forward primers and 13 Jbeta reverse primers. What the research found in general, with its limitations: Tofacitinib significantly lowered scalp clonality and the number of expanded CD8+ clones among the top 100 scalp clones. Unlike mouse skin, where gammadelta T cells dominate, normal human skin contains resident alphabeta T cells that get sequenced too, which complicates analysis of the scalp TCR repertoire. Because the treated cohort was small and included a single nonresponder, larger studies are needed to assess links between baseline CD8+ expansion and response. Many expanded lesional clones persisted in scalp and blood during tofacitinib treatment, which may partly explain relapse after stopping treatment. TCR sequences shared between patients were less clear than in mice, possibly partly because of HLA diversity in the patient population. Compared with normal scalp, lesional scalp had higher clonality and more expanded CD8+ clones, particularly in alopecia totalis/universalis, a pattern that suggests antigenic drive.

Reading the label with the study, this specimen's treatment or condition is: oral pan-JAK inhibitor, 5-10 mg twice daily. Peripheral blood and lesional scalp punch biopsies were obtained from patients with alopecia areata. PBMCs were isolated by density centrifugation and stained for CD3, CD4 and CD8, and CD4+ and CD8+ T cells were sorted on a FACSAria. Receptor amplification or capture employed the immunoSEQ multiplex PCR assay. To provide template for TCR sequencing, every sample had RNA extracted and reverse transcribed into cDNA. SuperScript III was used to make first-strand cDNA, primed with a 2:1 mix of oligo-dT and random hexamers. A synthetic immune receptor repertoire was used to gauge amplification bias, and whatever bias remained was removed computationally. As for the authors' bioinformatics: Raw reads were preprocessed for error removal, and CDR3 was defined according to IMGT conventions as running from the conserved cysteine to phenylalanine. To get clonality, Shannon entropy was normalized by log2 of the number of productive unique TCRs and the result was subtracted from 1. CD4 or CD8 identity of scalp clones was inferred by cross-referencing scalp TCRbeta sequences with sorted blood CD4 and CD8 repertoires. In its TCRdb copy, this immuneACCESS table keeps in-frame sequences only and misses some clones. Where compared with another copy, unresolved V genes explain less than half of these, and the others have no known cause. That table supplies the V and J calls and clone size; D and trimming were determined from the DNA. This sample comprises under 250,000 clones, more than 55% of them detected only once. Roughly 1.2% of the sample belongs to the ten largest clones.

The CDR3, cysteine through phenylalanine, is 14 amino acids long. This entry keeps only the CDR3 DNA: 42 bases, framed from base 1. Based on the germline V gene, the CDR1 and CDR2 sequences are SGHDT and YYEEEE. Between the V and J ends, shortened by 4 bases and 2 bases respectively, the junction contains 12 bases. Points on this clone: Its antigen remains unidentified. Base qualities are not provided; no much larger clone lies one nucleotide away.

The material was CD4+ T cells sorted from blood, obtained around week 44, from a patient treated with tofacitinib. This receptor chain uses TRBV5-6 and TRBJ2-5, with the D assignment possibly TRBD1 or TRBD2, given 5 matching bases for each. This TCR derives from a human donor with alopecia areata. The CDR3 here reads CASSDGTPQETQYF. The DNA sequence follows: TGTGCCAGCAGCGATGGGACCCCGCAAGAGACCCAGTACTTC.